These 14 T cell receptor beta chains share one sample of origin, sequenced in a study of regulatory T cells in long-lasting Graves disease. Indicated time point: newly diagnosed GD, antithyroid drugs for less than 3 months. Isolated PBMC RNA provided the starting material for the TCR library. Arm-PCR of CDR3 regions and iRepertoire HTBI primers were the basis on which TCR beta libraries were built. TCRdb redid the calling of the multiplex PCR reads with MiXCR, one entry per CDR3 protein. Here the sample spans 520,000 or so distinct CDR3 sequences, about 12% being singletons. The sample also formed part of further work on T cells in Graves' hyperthyroidism and ophthalmopathy.

The sequencing here drew on peripheral blood mononuclear cells (PBMCs), taken at new diagnosis, from a patient treated with antithyroid drugs. These receptors came from a woman in her thirties with Graves disease.

This chain links TRBV27 with TRBJ1-1; 9 bases are a match to TRBD1. Germline CDR1 and CDR2: MNHEY and SMNVEV (reference sequence). The V segment lost 2 bases and the J segment 3 bases; nucleotides outside the gene matches: 7. The length of the CDR3 is 16 residues. CDR3 sequence: CASSLRGRTGDTEAFF. The CDR3 DNA reads TGTGCCAGCAGTTTAAGGGGACGGACAGGGGACACTGAAGCTTTCTTT.

This clonotype was recorded many times. The chain is built from TRBV4-1 and TRBJ2-1; D call uncertain. Germline CDR1 MGHRA, CDR2 YSYEKL. There are 14 residues in the CDR3. Trimming took 1 base from V and 5 from J, leaving 9 bases between them. CDR3 loop: CASSQGQANNEQFF. The CDR3, as DNA: TGCGCCAGCAGCCAAGGGCAGGCAAACAATGAGCAGTTCTTC.

This clonotype has at least ten counts. This chain joins TRBV5-6 and TRBJ2-3; no firm D call. The germline V gene encodes CDR1 SGHDT and CDR2 YYEEEE. This CDR3 comprises 12 residues. V lost 4 bases, J lost 1 base, and 4 bases lay in between. CDR3 protein: CASSTGTDTQYF. CDR3 coding DNA: TGTGCCAGCAGCACTGGCACAGATACGCAGTATTTT.

This clonotype was seen at least ten times. The chain has TRBV5-1 and TRBJ2-3; 10 bases match TRBD2. Germline V CDR1 and CDR2: SGHRS, YFSETQ. This CDR3 contains 16 residues. V dropped 1 base and J dropped 2; count of bases not matched to a gene: 4. Here the CDR3 DNA reads TGCGCCAGCAGCTTGTCGACTAGCGGGTACACAGATACGCAGTATTTT. Translated: CASSLSTSGYTDTQYF.

The chain uses TRBV28 and TRBJ2-3; 11 bases agree with TRBD2. With V trimmed by 4 bases and J by 2 bases, 5 bases remained unmatched. The CDR3 loop spans 16 amino acids. Germline values: CDR1 MDHEN, CDR2 SYDVKM. The CDR3: CASSSRLAGNTDTQYF. In DNA form, the CDR3 reads TGTGCCAGCAGTTCCCGACTAGCGGGGAACACAGATACGCAGTATTTT.

This clonotype showed up many times. This chain uses TRBV5-5 with TRBJ1-4, with D perhaps matching TRBD1 (5 bases). V was cut by 4 bases and J by 7 bases, with 14 bases left in between. Germline V CDR1 and CDR2: SGHKS, YYEKEE (reference sequence). The CDR3 is 14 amino acids. The CDR3 region has the DNA TGTGCCAGCAGCCGGGGGGTTTCGGGTGAAAAACTGTTTTTT. This sequence encodes CASSRGVSGEKLFF.

This clonotype has a count of ten or more. The gene calls are TRBV7-2 and TRBJ1-2, with D unclear. The ends were cut back, 5 bases at V and 0 bases at J, with 13 bases in the middle. The CDR3 extends over 15 amino acids. Germline CDR1 reads SGHTA; CDR2 reads FQGNSA. The CDR3 spells CASSPRWATNYGYTF. The CDR3 DNA sequence: TGTGCCAGCAGCCCTAGATGGGCAACTAACTATGGCTACACCTTC. Full variable domain (remainder filled in from reference TRBV7-2 and TRBJ1-2): GAGVSQSPSNKVTEKGKDVELRCDPISGHTALYWYRQSLGQGLEFLIYFQGNSAPDKSGLPSDRFSAERTGGSVSTLTIQRTQQEDSAVYLCASSPRWATNYGYTFGSGTRLTVV.

Ten or more counts support this clonotype. The CDR3 DNA follows: TGTGCCAGCACCCTCCGCAGCGCGAGCTCCTACAATGAGCAGTTCTTC. Its protein product is CASTLRSASSYNEQFF. This chain joins TRBV2 and TRBJ2-1; D gene ambiguous. The CDR3 length is 16 residues. The V end lost 7 bases, the J end lost 0 bases, and 16 bases lay between the germline ends. CDR1 is SNHLY, CDR2 FYNNEI, per germline.

This clonotype was detected many times. The chain links TRBV28 to TRBJ1-2, with D maybe TRBD1 (5 bases). CDR3 length: 13 residues. The germline gives CDR1 MDHEN, CDR2 SYDVKM. The V gene lost 6 bases and the J gene lost 5 bases, with 13 bases spanning the gap. This chain's CDR3 is CASSPRDGYGYTF. As DNA, the CDR3 is TGTGCCAGCAGCCCCCGGGACGGGTATGGCTACACCTTC.

This clonotype was found a few times. The rearrangement links TRBV29-1 to TRBJ2-1, with a tentative D call TRBD1 (5 bases). Germline loops: CDR1 SQVTM, CDR2 ANQGSEA. CDR3 length: 15 amino acids. Trimming stripped 3 bases from V and 0 bases from J, with 12 bases between. The CDR3 sequence: CSVDEGARSYNEQFF. As DNA, the CDR3 is TGCAGCGTTGACGAAGGGGCTCGCTCCTACAATGAGCAGTTCTTC.

This clonotype has ten or more counts. The chain couples TRBV5-5 to TRBJ2-2, with 9 bases fitting TRBD2. Trimming took 0 bases from V and 1 from J; bases not matched to a gene: 7. The CDR3 length is 18 residues. The germline CDR1 and CDR2 sequences are SGHKS and YYEKEE (reference sequence). The CDR3 nucleotides are TGTGCCAGCAGCTTGGAGATAGCGGGAGCCCGGAACACCGGGGAGCTGTTTTTT. Translating gives CASSLEIAGARNTGELFF. Full variable domain (rest looked up from reference TRBV5-5 and TRBJ2-2): DAGVTQSPTHLIKTRGQQVTLRCSPISGHKSVSWYQQVLGQGPQFIFQYYEKEERGRGNFPDRFSARQFPNYSSELNVNALLLGDSALYLCASSLEIAGARNTGELFFGEGSRLTVL.

This clonotype was observed a handful of times. The V gene is TRBV7-9, the J gene TRBJ2-7; D ambiguous. The germline gives CDR1 SEHNR, CDR2 FQNEAQ (reference sequence). The CDR3 sequence is 16 residues long. V lost 1 base to trimming and J lost 2 bases, with 15 bases between them. The CDR3 region is CASSLVNSKSPYEQYF. The CDR3 DNA follows: TGTGCCAGCAGCTTAGTAAACAGCAAATCTCCCTACGAGCAGTACTTC.

This clonotype was seen a handful of times. A single base separates this from a much larger clone, so it may be a read error. This rearrangement joins TRBV20-1 to TRBJ2-1; 7 nucleotides agree with TRBD1. With 1 base clipped from V and 4 bases from J, the junction kept 7 bases outside the gene matches. Germline CDR1 is DFQATT and CDR2 is SNEGSKA (reference sequence). The CDR3 covers 15 residues. The CDR3 coding sequence is TGCAGTGCTAGAGCGACAGGGCGACTTTACAATGAGCAGTTCTTC. This sequence encodes CSARATGRLYNEQFF.

This clonotype showed up just a few times. V usage is TRBV7-2 and J usage is TRBJ1-1; TRBD1 agrees at 8 bases. With V trimmed by 3 bases and J by 3 bases, 6 bases remained unmatched. Germline values: CDR1 SGHTA, CDR2 FQGNSA. CDR3 length equals 15 residues. CDR3 nucleotides: TGTGCCAGCAGCTTCCGGACAGGGACGGACACTGAAGCTTTCTTT. Its protein product is CASSFRTGTDTEAFF.